The 13 T cell receptor beta chains reported below all come from one sample, sequenced in a study of blood T cell repertoires in COVID-19. Assay used: immunoSEQ multiplex PCR; TCRdb lists only in-frame clones, some missing. The sample contains more than 140,000 clones, about 86% of which appear only once. The specimen was peripheral blood. Receptors originate from a woman between 55 and 75 years old with acute or convalescent COVID-19.

The gene calls are TRBV20-1 and TRBJ2-7, with a weak D call TRBD2 (5 bases). Germline V gene sequence: CDR1 DFQATT, CDR2 SNEGSKA (reference sequence). The V and J ends lost 3 bases and 7 bases respectively, with 22 bases between them. The CDR3 is made up of 15 amino acids. This CDR3 reads CSASRSRAPTGEQYF. CDR3 bases: TGCAGTGCTAGTAGGTCAAGGGCCCCAACGGGAGAGCAGTACTTC.

The chain is built from TRBV6-4 and TRBJ1-6; TRBD1 agrees at 8 bases. The germline V gene encodes CDR1 MRHNA and CDR2 SNTAGT. This CDR3 is 20 amino acids long. The J segment lost 0 bases and the V segment lost 1 base, leaving 11 bases of the junction unmatched. This CDR3 is CASSDFSGQASFSYNSPLHF. The CDR3 region has the DNA TGTGCCAGCAGTGACTTCTCGGGACAGGCTTCTTTCTCCTATAATTCACCCCTCCACTTT.

This clone appeared a single time. The chain is built from TRBV9 and TRBJ2-3; D may be TRBD2 (6 bases). Trimming took 2 bases from V and 0 from J, leaving 7 bases between them. CDR1 and CDR2 from the germline V gene are SGDLS and YYNGEE. This CDR3 is built from 14 residues. CDR3 nucleotide sequence: TGTGCCAGCAGCGTGGAGGGGAGCACAGATACGCAGTATTTT. It translates to CASSVEGSTDTQYF.

This clone has more than one count but fewer than ten. The V gene is TRBV19, the J gene TRBJ1-5; TRBD1 matches 8 bases. CDR3 length equals 13 residues. With V trimmed by 6 bases and J by 7 bases, 5 bases remained unmatched. Looked up from germline, CDR1 is LNHDA and CDR2 is SQIVND (reference sequence). Here the CDR3 reads CASRTTGAQPQHF. In DNA, the CDR3 is TGTGCCAGTAGGACGACAGGGGCCCAGCCCCAGCATTTT.

This clone was seen more than once but under ten times. V gene TRBV9 combines with J gene TRBJ2-1, with 12 bases aligning to TRBD2. The CDR3 totals 16 residues. V shed 0 bases, J shed 7 bases, and the junction held 5 bases outside the gene matches. CDR1 is SGDLS and CDR2 is YYNGEE in the germline V gene. CDR3 in DNA: TGTGCCAGCAGCGTAGGGCTAGCGGGGGGGCAAAATGAGCAGTTCTTC. As protein: CASSVGLAGGQNEQFF.

The chain links TRBV9 to TRBJ1-1; D not certain. Looked up from germline, CDR1 is SGDLS and CDR2 is YYNGEE. The CDR3 contains 14 residues. The ends were cut back, 2 bases at V and 3 bases at J, with 11 bases in the middle. The CDR3 DNA reads as TGTGCCAGCAGCGTTGGGAGGGCGGACACTGAAGCTTTCTTT. Its translation is CASSVGRADTEAFF.

This chain links TRBV27 with TRBJ2-1, with TRBD1 matching 8 bases. The CDR3 runs to 14 residues. Looked up from germline, CDR1 is MNHEY and CDR2 is SMNVEV (reference sequence). With V trimmed by 7 bases and J by 3 bases, 5 bases remained unmatched. The CDR3 DNA reads as TGTGCCAGCAATAACAGGGGGTACTACAATGAGCAGTTCTTC. It specifies CASNNRGYYNEQFF.

The genes are TRBV12-3 or TRBV12-4 and TRBJ2-5, with D hard to call. Trimming took off 5 bases at V and 0 bases at J, with 7 bases between the two ends. CDR3 length equals 13 residues. The chain's CDR3 is CASSHRNQETQYF. CDR3 nucleotides: TGTGCCAGCAGTCACAGAAACCAAGAGACCCAGTACTTC.

This chain connects TRBV27 to TRBJ2-7, with TRBD2 matching 8 bases. The CDR3 covers 15 residues. J was trimmed by 5 bases and V by 7 bases; bases with no gene match: 13. Germline V gene sequence: CDR1 MNHEY, CDR2 SMNVEV (reference sequence). CDR3 sequence reads: CASIRKAGANNEQYF. The CDR3 bases are TGTGCCAGCATTCGAAAAGCGGGGGCGAACAACGAGCAGTACTTC.

The J gene is TRBJ2-2, the V gene TRBV5-4; the D gene is possibly TRBD2 (5 bases). The germline V and J ends were trimmed by 0 bases and 3 bases, with 12 bases remaining between them. The CDR3 has 16 residues. Germline V gene sequence: CDR1 SGHNT, CDR2 YYREEE (reference sequence). CDR3: CASSLDIGRDTGELFF. In nucleotides, the CDR3 is TGTGCCAGCAGCTTGGATATAGGGAGAGACACCGGGGAGCTGTTTTTT.

The V call is TRBV28, the J call TRBJ2-5, with TRBD2 identical over 11 bases. J lost 2 bases, V lost 1 base, and 9 bases had no gene match. CDR1 is MDHEN and CDR2 is SYDVKM in the germline V gene. There are 18 residues in the CDR3. The CDR3 spells CASSLSSPVAGGQETQYF. The CDR3 coding sequence is TGTGCCAGCAGTTTATCCTCCCCCGTAGCGGGGGGGCAAGAGACCCAGTACTTC.

The chain combines TRBV9 with TRBJ2-1, with TRBD1 matching over 10 bases. This CDR3 is 14 amino acids long. The germline gives CDR1 SGDLS, CDR2 YYNGEE. Trimming took 3 bases from V and 10 from J; bases not matched to a gene: 7. The CDR3 DNA reads TGTGCCAGCAGCGCAACGGGGACAGGGGCAGAGCAGTTCTTC. Protein: CASSATGTGAEQFF.

This clone occurred a few times. Germline is not matched at one junction end, which may reflect a read error. The CDR3 region is CASTQTRVAPLHF. As DNA, the CDR3 is TGTGCCAGCACCCAAACCAGGGTGGCACCCCTCCACTTT. V usage is TRBV3-1 (or the pseudogene TRBV3-2) and J usage is TRBJ1-6; possible D gene TRBD1, 5 bases. CDR1 and CDR2 (germline): LGHDT, YNNKEL (reference sequence). CDR3 length: 13 amino acids.